This T cell receptor beta chain came from a study of blood T cell repertoires in COVID-19. The authors' processing: Estimation of nucleated cell counts relied on the amplification of reference gene primers. Sequencing was performed with immunoSEQ multiplex PCR; in TCRdb, only in-frame clones are kept and a portion is missing. That table gives V, J and clone size, and the DNA gave D and trimming. The data contain around 130,000 clones, about 85% of them seen just once; the ten biggest clones take up roughly 9.7%. The V end lost 4 bases, the J end lost 5 bases, and 8 bases lay between the germline ends. Germline CDR1 is LGHDT and CDR2 is YNNKEL (reference sequence). The CDR3 is 12 residues long.

Source material: peripheral blood. This sequence was found in a man aged 35 to 55 with active or convalescent COVID-19. V is TRBV3-1 (or the pseudogene TRBV3-2) and J is TRBJ1-1; TRBD1 might be the D (6 bases). CDR3 bases: TGTGCCAGCAGCCGAAGGGGGACTGAAGCTTTCTTT. This encodes CASSRRGTEAFF.